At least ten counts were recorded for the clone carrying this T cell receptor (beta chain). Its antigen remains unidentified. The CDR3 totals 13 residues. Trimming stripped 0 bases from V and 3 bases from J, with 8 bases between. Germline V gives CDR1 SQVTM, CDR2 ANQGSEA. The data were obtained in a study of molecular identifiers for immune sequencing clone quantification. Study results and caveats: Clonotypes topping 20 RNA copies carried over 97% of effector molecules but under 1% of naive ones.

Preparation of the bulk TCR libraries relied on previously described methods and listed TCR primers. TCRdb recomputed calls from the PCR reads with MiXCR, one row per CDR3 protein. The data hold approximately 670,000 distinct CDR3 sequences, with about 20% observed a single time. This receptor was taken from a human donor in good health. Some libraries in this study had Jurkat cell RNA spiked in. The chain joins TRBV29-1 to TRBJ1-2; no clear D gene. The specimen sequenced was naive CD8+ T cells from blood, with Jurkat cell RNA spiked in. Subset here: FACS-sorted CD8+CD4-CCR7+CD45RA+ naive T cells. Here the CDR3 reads CSVEEPGYYGYTF. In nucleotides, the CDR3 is TGCAGCGTTGAAGAACCCGGTTACTATGGCTACACCTTC. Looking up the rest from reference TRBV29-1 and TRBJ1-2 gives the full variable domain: SAVISQKPSRDICQRGTSLTIQCQVDSQVTMMFWYRQQPGQSLTLIATANQGSEATYESGFVIDKFPISRPNLTFSTLTVSNMSPEDSSIYLCSVEEPGYYGYTFGSGTRLTVV.